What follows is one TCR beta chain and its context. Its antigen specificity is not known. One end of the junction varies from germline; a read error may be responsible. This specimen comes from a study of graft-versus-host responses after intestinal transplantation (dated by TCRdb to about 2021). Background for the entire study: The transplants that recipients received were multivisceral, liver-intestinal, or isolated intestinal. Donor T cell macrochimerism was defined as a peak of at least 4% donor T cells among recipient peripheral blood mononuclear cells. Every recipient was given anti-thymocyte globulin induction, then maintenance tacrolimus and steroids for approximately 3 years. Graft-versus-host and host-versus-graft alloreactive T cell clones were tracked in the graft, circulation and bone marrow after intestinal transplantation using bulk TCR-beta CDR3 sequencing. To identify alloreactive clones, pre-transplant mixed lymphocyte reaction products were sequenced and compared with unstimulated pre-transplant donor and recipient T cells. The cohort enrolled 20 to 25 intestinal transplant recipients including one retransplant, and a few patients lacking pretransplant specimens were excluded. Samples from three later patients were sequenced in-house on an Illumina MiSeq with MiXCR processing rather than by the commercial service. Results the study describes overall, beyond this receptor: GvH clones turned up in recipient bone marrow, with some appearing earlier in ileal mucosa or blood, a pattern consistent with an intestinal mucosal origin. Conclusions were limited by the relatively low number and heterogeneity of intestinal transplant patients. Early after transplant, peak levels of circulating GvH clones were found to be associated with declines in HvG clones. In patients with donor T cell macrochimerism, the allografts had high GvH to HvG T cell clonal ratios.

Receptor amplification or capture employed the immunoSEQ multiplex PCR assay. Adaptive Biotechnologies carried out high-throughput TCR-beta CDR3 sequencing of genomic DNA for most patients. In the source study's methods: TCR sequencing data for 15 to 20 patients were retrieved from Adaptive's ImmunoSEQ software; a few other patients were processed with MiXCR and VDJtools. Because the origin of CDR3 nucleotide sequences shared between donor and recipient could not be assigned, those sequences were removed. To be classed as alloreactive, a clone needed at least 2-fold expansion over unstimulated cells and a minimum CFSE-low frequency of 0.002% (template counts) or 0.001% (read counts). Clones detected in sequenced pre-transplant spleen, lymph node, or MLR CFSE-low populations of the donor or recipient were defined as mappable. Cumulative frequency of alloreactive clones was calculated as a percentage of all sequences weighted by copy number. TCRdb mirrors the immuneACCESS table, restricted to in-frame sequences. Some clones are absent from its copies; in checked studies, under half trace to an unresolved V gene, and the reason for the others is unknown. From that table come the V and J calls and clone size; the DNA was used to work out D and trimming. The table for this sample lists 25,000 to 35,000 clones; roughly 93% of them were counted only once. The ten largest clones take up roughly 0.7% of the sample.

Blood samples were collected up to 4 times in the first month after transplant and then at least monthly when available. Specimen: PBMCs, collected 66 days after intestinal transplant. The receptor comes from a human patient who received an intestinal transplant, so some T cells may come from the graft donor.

The CDR3: CASSPFGQSTHTQYF. Read as DNA, the sequence is TGTGCCAGCAGCCCATTCGGGCAAAGCACACATACGCAGTATTTT. This chain is built from TRBV27 and TRBJ2-3; the D gene lacks a confident call. The cysteine opens and the phenylalanine closes a CDR3 of 15 amino acids. CDR3 DNA only is kept here, 45 bases in frame from base 1. The germline V gene (reference sequence) sets CDR1 to MNHEY and CDR2 to SMNVEV.